Listed below are T cell receptor beta chains from one sample, sequenced in a study of T-cell memory formation after mild COVID-19. Each CDR3 protein gets one entry after TCRdb re-called the 5' RACE reads with MiXCR. The sample lists hundreds of thousands of distinct CDR3 sequences; 16% were seen once. The sequenced sample was PBMCs or a T cell subset sorted from them (not recorded which). The receptor set was obtained from a man aged 18 to 35 who had mild COVID-19 (a few samples of this study predate the infection). Cell type and time point are not known. Each CDR3 is given with its conserved first and last residue. A D gene is named only where the DNA matches it firmly. Not all rows give a size; the values are once, few, many and, for expanded clones, a class.

CDR3nt | CDR3aa | j_gene | d_gene | abundance | v_gene
TGTGCCAGCAGCGTCGGGTCGCATCAGCCCCAGCATTTT | CASSVGSHQPQHF | TRBJ1-5 | - | few | TRBV4-2
TGTGCCAGCAGCTTGGGAACTAGCGGGGGGGTCAATGAGCAGTTCTTC | CASSLGTSGGVNEQFF | TRBJ2-1 | TRBD2 | - | TRBV5-4
TGTGCCAGCAGTTACACCGGGGTGGGCACCGGGGAGCTGTTTTTT | CASSYTGVGTGELFF | TRBJ2-2 | - | - | TRBV6-5
TGCGCCAGCAGTCCTGACAGGGTTGGCAATGAGCAGTTCTTC | CASSPDRVGNEQFF | TRBJ2-1 | TRBD1 | many | TRBV10-1
TGTGCCAGCAGTCCGTACAGGGTTTCCTCCTACGAGCAGTACTTC | CASSPYRVSSYEQYF | TRBJ2-7 | - | - | TRBV27
TGTGCCAGCAGTCAAAGGGACAGGGTGGTGCGAGAGACCCAGTACTTC | CASSQRDRVVRETQYF | TRBJ2-5 | TRBD1 | - | TRBV12-3/TRBV12-4
TGCGCCAGCACCCTTCGGGAGAACACTGAAGCTTTCTTT | CASTLRENTEAFF | TRBJ1-1 | - | few | TRBV5-1
TGTGCCAGCAGCCTAAATACTATCACAGATACGCAGTATTTT | CASSLNTITDTQYF | TRBJ2-3 | - | few | TRBV9
TGTGCCAGCAGCTTAAATCGACAGGGGCTCTATAATTCACCCCTCCACTTT | CASSLNRQGLYNSPLHF | TRBJ1-6 | TRBD1 | few | TRBV11-2
TGTGCCAGCAGCTTGGTGACAGGGCAAGAGACCCAGTACTTC | CASSLVTGQETQYF | TRBJ2-5 | TRBD1 | - | TRBV7-9
TGCAGTGCCCCGACCAGAAAGAACACAGATACGCAGTATTTT | CSAPTRKNTDTQYF | TRBJ2-3 | - | few | TRBV20-1
TGTGCCAGCAGTTACTCGGGACAGGGTGGTGGCTATGGCTACACCTTC | CASSYSGQGGGYGYTF | TRBJ1-2 | TRBD1 | few | TRBV6-5
TGCGCCAGCAGCCTAGGGGACGGCGAAAATTCACCCCTCCACTTT | CASSLGDGENSPLHF | TRBJ1-6 | - | - | TRBV4-3
TGTGCTAGCAGCTTAGATCCGGCCGGTGAAGCTTTCTTT | CASSLDPAGEAFF | TRBJ1-1 | - | few | TRBV7-7
TGTGCCATCAGGCCGGGAACGGGGGAAAAACTGTTTTTT | CAIRPGTGEKLFF | TRBJ1-4 | - | many | TRBV10-3
TGCAGTGCTAGGAGACTAGCGGGCCACACAGATACGCAGTATTTT | CSARRLAGHTDTQYF | TRBJ2-3 | TRBD2 | few | TRBV20-1
TGTGCCAGCAGCTTTCCGCAGGGGGCCCAAAACATTCAGTACTTC | CASSFPQGAQNIQYF | TRBJ2-4 | TRBD1 | few | TRBV7-9
TGCGCCAGCAGCCAAGATCAGCACAGTCTCCTCTCTGGGGCCAACGTCCTGACTTTC | CASSQDQHSLLSGANVLTF | TRBJ2-6 | - | - | TRBV4-1
TGTGCCAGCAGCCGGGCCCCTAGCGGGGACATTCAGTACTTC | CASSRAPSGDIQYF | TRBJ2-4 | TRBD2 | few | TRBV7-2
TGTGCCAGCAGCTCGAGCGGGACAGGCGGTCGGCCCCAGCATTTT | CASSSSGTGGRPQHF | TRBJ1-5 | TRBD1 | - | TRBV11-2
TGTGCCAGCAGCCCATCAGGGCCCGGGGAGCTGTTTTTT | CASSPSGPGELFF | TRBJ2-2 | - | - | TRBV7-3